The rows below give T cell receptor beta chains drawn from one sample of a study of early T cells in non-severe SARS-CoV-2 infection. MiXCR was run by TCRdb on the 5' RACE reads, yielding one entry per CDR3 protein. The top ten hold about 3.1% of the sample, which has 65,000 to 95,000 distinct CDR3 sequences, about 15% seen once. The sample was whole blood. These receptors were obtained from an adult who was a healthcare worker with PCR-confirmed SARS-CoV-2 infection or an uninfected control (not recorded which). CDR3s include the opening cysteine and the closing phenylalanine or tryptophan. The D gene is left open where the match is weak. Some rows mark clone size as missing; the rest say once, few, many or name a class of expanded clone.

CDR3 protein | CDR3 length | clone size | V gene | D gene
CSVYAGTSVEQYF | 13 | few | TRBV29-1 | TRBD2
CASSPPGTSGGRGTDTQYF | 19 | few | TRBV18 | TRBD2
CASRDPGQGRTGELFF | 16 | NA | TRBV6-1 | TRBD1
CASSSTGGTQANYGYTF | 17 | NA | TRBV7-2 | TRBD1
CASSLGAGLEAFF | 13 | NA | TRBV12-3/TRBV12-4 | NA
CSVGAGQETQYF | 12 | many | TRBV29-1 | NA
CASSLGQIYGYTF | 13 | many | TRBV13 | NA
CSVRQTTNTGELFF | 14 | few | TRBV29-1 | NA
CASVRGQLNTGELFF | 15 | few | TRBV28 | TRBD1
CVSSGTVNTGELFF | 14 | few | TRBV19 | TRBD1
CSVQGGETQYF | 11 | few | TRBV29-1 | NA
CASSLDGVRTEAFF | 14 | few | TRBV7-9 | NA
CSATSLARDNEQFF | 14 | NA | TRBV20-1 | NA
CASSQAVEGRNYGYTF | 16 | few | TRBV3-1 | NA
CASSGGRGLNQPQHF | 15 | few | TRBV2 | TRBD1